This T cell receptor beta chain was observed in a study of OX40 agonist ivuxolimab in advanced cancers. Study-wide points: Some patients without response likewise showed low normalized clonal expansion.

A word on this clone: Its matching antigen is unknown.

The protocol was immunoSEQ multiplex PCR, while the TCRdb copy is restricted to in-frame clones and leaves out a portion. The data contain approximately 78,000 clones, roughly 88% of them singletons. CDR1 and CDR2 (germline): SGHRS, YFSETQ. The CDR3 is 14 amino acids. V gave up 0 bases and J gave up 5 bases, with 12 bases separating them. This sequence was found in an adult with an advanced solid tumor such as melanoma, head and neck, liver or kidney cancer. This sample comprised CD4+ or CD8+ T cells sorted from blood, obtained in a trial of the OX40 agonist ivuxolimab. The rearrangement joins TRBV5-1 to TRBJ2-7; D is perhaps TRBD1 (7 bases). CDR3: CASSLAAGGNEQYF. CDR3 nucleotides: TGCGCCAGCAGCTTGGCGGCAGGGGGGAACGAGCAGTACTTC.